This T cell receptor beta chain is drawn from a study of radiation and T cells in renal cell carcinoma. Trimming removed 10 bases at V and 6 bases at J, with 18 bases between. The CDR3 is 13 amino acids. Per the germline V gene, CDR1 is MNHNY and CDR2 is SVGAGI (reference sequence). The time point was: baseline pretreatment blood. Treatment: 15 Gy SBRT to primary tumor, nephrectomy 4 weeks later. Some clones are missing from TCRdb's copy, which holds only in-frame ones; the method was immunoSEQ multiplex PCR. The sample shows roughly 53,000 clones, 65% to 90% of them seen only once. The sequencing used blood, collected from a patient whose treatment included radiotherapy and nephrectomy. This rearrangement joins TRBV6-6 to TRBJ1-1; D is perhaps TRBD1 (6 bases). The origin of this receptor is a woman between 65 and 79 years old with renal cell carcinoma. The CDR3 loop reads CATADSNAAEAFF. The CDR3 DNA reads TGTGCCACCGCGGACAGTAATGCCGCTGAAGCTTTCTTT.